This passage covers 29 T cell receptor beta chains from one sample sequenced in a study of cytomegalovirus exposure and HLA in healthy donors. The PCR contained 60 Vbeta and 13 Jbeta primers. The method was immunoSEQ multiplex PCR; TCRdb's version includes in-frame clones alone and lacks a portion of them. The sample lists around 150,000 clones; roughly 73% were seen once. The specimen sequenced was PBMCs. Source of these receptors: a human donor in good health.

This clone showed up just a few times. This rearrangement joins TRBV27 to TRBJ2-7, with D tentatively TRBD2 (7 bases). The germline V gene has CDR1 MNHEY and CDR2 SMNVEV (reference sequence). There are 15 residues in the CDR3. With 6 bases removed from V and 4 bases from J, the gap between germline ends came to 19 bases. The CDR3 spells CASRSLGGARYEQYF. CDR3 sequence (DNA): TGTGCCAGCAGATCCCTGGGGGGGGCACGGTACGAGCAGTACTTC.

In its sample, this clone was seen a few times. CDR3 loop: CSIRGSVTEAFF. The CDR3 DNA is TGTTCCATCAGGGGCTCGGTCACTGAAGCTTTCTTT. V usage is TRBV7-9 and J usage is TRBJ1-1, with a tentative D call TRBD1 (6 bases). CDR3 length equals 12 residues. Germline V gene lookup returns CDR1 SEHNR and CDR2 FQNEAQ (reference sequence).

The rearrangement uses TRBV5-1 and TRBJ2-7, with a possible D match to TRBD2 (5 bases). With 0 bases removed from V and 4 bases from J, the gap between germline ends came to 29 bases. The CDR3 extends over 20 amino acids. Germline CDR1 reads SGHRS; CDR2 reads YFSETQ. The CDR3 nucleotides read TGCGCCAGCAGCTTGGAGGTGACAAGGGTCCCGGGATACAACTTATACGAGCAGTACTTC. Translating gives CASSLEVTRVPGYNLYEQYF. Based on the CDR3 plus reference TRBV5-1 and TRBJ2-7, the full variable domain is KAGVTQTPRYLIKTRGQQVTLSCSPISGHRSVSWYQQTPGQGLQFLFEYFSETQRNKGNFPGRFSGRQFSNSRSEMNVSTLELGDSALYLCASSLEVTRVPGYNLYEQYFGPGTRLTVT.

J is TRBJ2-7 and V is TRBV27, with D maybe TRBD1 (6 bases). CDR3 length: 15 residues. Germline values: CDR1 MNHEY, CDR2 SMNVEV (reference sequence). Trimming stripped 6 bases from V and 0 bases from J, with 15 bases between. As DNA, the CDR3 is TGTGCCAGCAGAAAAGGGGGATACCTCTCCTACGAGCAGTACTTC. Protein product: CASRKGGYLSYEQYF.

This rearrangement joins TRBV7-9 to TRBJ2-2, with a weak D call TRBD2 (5 bases). V was shortened by 5 bases and J by 6 bases, with 13 bases between the two germline ends. Germline CDR1 and CDR2: SEHNR and FQNEAQ (reference sequence). The CDR3 covers 14 residues. CDR3 region: CASSPGGLAGELFF. The CDR3 nucleotides read TGTGCCAGCAGCCCGGGCGGGTTAGCCGGGGAGCTGTTTTTT.

There are a few counts of this clone. The chain carries TRBV7-6 and TRBJ2-7, with D possibly TRBD2 on 5 matching bases. Trimming pared 5 bases from V and 3 bases from J, leaving 11 bases between. Germline V gene lookup returns CDR1 SGHVS and CDR2 FNYEAQ. CDR3 length: 13 amino acids. CDR3 bases: TGTGCCAGCAGCACCGGGAATTTCTACGAGCAGTACTTC. Its protein product is CASSTGNFYEQYF.

This clone has a handful of counts. CDR3 nucleotides: TGTGCCAGCAGTGATTGGGGGACTAGCGGGGATTACGAGCAGTACTTC. Protein: CASSDWGTSGDYEQYF. The chain has TRBV6-1 and TRBJ2-7; 13 bases align to TRBD2. J gave up 4 bases and V 3 bases, and 6 bases lay outside the gene matches. In germline, CDR1 is MNHNS, CDR2 SASEGT. The CDR3 extends over 16 amino acids.

The V call is TRBV25-1, the J call TRBJ2-2; D is perhaps TRBD2 (6 bases). The CDR3 length is 15 residues. Trimming cost V 6 bases and J 7 bases, with 18 bases left between them. The germline CDR1 and CDR2 sequences are MGHDK and SYGVNS. CDR3 bases: TGTGCCAGCAGCCCAATCGGGGGATACGGCGGGGAGCTGTTTTTT. This codes for CASSPIGGYGGELFF.

The genes are TRBV19 and TRBJ1-5; D call uncertain. Trimming cost V 5 bases and J 3 bases, with 11 bases left between them. The germline V gene encodes CDR1 LNHDA and CDR2 SQIVND (reference sequence). The CDR3 has 14 residues. CDR3 region: CASSPNRNNQPQHF. CDR3 DNA sequence: TGTGCCAGTAGTCCAAACAGAAACAATCAGCCCCAGCATTTT.

The chain is built from TRBV4-1 and TRBJ2-3, with 7 positions matching TRBD1. Unmatched junction bases numbered 4, after V lost 2 bases and J lost 5 bases. The CDR3 has 14 residues. The germline V gene encodes CDR1 MGHRA and CDR2 YSYEKL. The CDR3 DNA reads TGCGCCAGCAGCCAACTGGGACAGCAAGATACGCAGTATTTT. Protein product: CASSQLGQQDTQYF.

This rearrangement joins TRBV7-6 to TRBJ2-7, with TRBD1 as a possible D gene (5 bases). V was clipped by 0 bases and J by 2 bases, with 14 bases between them. This CDR3 has 16 amino acids. Germline-derived CDR1 and CDR2 are SGHVS and FNYEAQ. CDR3 DNA sequence: TGTGCCAGCAGCTTAGCCCCCGTAGACAGAGCCTACGAGCAGTACTTC. Translating gives CASSLAPVDRAYEQYF.

This clone was picked up a small number of times. The chain links TRBV30 to TRBJ1-3; D is uncertain. Trimming stripped 4 bases from V and 0 bases from J, with 7 bases between. Germline CDR1 is GTSNPN and CDR2 is SVGIG (reference sequence). The CDR3 runs to 13 residues. CDR3 coding DNA: TGTGCCTGGACTCTTTACTCTGGAAACACCATATATTTT. Protein product: CAWTLYSGNTIYF.

V is TRBV10-1 and J is TRBJ2-3, with D possibly being TRBD1 (6 bases). The length of the CDR3 is 13 residues. V lost 4 bases and J lost 2, with 7 bases in between. Germline-derived CDR1 and CDR2 are WNHNN and SYGVQD (reference sequence). CDR3 sequence reads: CASSGQATDTQYF. CDR3 nucleotide sequence: TGCGCCAGCAGTGGACAGGCCACAGATACGCAGTATTTT.

This chain joins TRBV6-1 and TRBJ1-1; TRBD1 matches 7 bases. CDR3 length: 15 amino acids. The J segment lost 3 bases and the V segment lost 6 bases, leaving 10 bases of the junction unmatched. CDR1 and CDR2 (germline): MNHNS, SASEGT. The CDR3 here is CASRHLTGVDTEAFF. DNA of the CDR3: TGTGCCAGCAGACACCTCACAGGGGTTGACACTGAAGCTTTCTTT.

The genes are TRBV6-1 and TRBJ1-1; the D is unclear. Germline CDR1 reads MNHNS; CDR2 reads SASEGT. The CDR3 extends over 14 amino acids. The V end was cut by 5 bases, the J end by 4 bases, with 14 bases between. The CDR3 coding sequence is TGTGCCAGCAGTAGGTCCAGGATACTCACTGAAGCTTTCTTT. Residues: CASSRSRILTEAFF.

The CDR3 DNA is TGTGCCAGCGCGGGGGGGGTGACCCAGTACTTC. It specifies CASAGGVTQYF. The chain carries TRBV7-2 and TRBJ2-5; 9 bases are a match to TRBD2. The CDR3 totals 11 residues. V dropped 8 bases and J dropped 7; count of bases not matched to a gene: 2. Germline V CDR1 and CDR2: SGHTA, FQGNSA.

The CDR3 here is CASRLWGVTEAFF. The DNA for the CDR3 is TGTGCCAGCAGGTTGTGGGGGGTGACTGAAGCTTTCTTT. V gene TRBV5-6 combines with J gene TRBJ1-1; tentative D call: TRBD1 (5 bases). Germline V lookup: CDR1 SGHDT, CDR2 YYEEEE. Trimming shortened V by 5 bases and J by 5 bases, and 13 bases separated the two germline ends. CDR3 length: 13 residues. Together with reference TRBV5-6 and TRBJ1-1, the CDR3 gives the full variable domain: DAGVTQSPTHLIKTRGQQVTLRCSPKSGHDTVSWYQQALGQGPQFIFQYYEEEERQRGNFPDRFSGHQFPNYSSELNVNALLLGDSALYLCASRLWGVTEAFFGQGTRLTVV.

The chain is built from TRBV5-6 and TRBJ2-4; 9 nucleotides agree with TRBD1. Trimming removed 2 bases from V and 9 bases from J; junction bases left unmatched: 9. There are 15 residues in the CDR3. Germline CDR1 SGHDT, CDR2 YYEEEE. The CDR3: CASSFRTGARGIQYF. CDR3 coding DNA: TGTGCCAGCAGCTTTAGGACAGGGGCAAGGGGCATTCAGTACTTC.

The chain links TRBV6-1 to TRBJ2-7, with D perhaps TRBD2 (6 bases). V dropped 10 bases and J dropped 3 bases, with 16 bases sitting between them. CDR3 length equals 13 residues. Germline CDR1 and CDR2: MNHNS and SASEGT. The CDR3 region is CAIGPTSRYEQYF. DNA of the CDR3: TGTGCCATCGGCCCGACTAGTCGCTACGAGCAGTACTTC.

This clone was counted between two and nine times. The V gene is TRBV6-4, the J gene TRBJ2-3, with 7 bases aligning to TRBD2. V gave up 0 bases and J gave up 4 bases; unmatched junction bases: 1. The CDR3 consists of 14 residues. CDR1 MRHNA and CDR2 SNTAGT come from the germline V gene. CDR3 residues: CASSDSSGADTQYF. The CDR3 DNA reads TGTGCCAGCAGTGACTCGAGCGGGGCAGATACGCAGTATTTT.

The chain employs TRBV13 and TRBJ2-7; 10 bases line up with TRBD2. Germline values: CDR1 PRHDT, CDR2 FYEKMQ (reference sequence). CDR3 length: 14 amino acids. J lost 1 base, V lost 6 bases, and 3 bases had no gene match. CDR3 sequence: CASRAGGRSYEQYF. Here the CDR3 DNA reads TGTGCCAGCAGAGCGGGAGGGAGATCCTACGAGCAGTACTTC.

The V gene is TRBV5-1, the J gene TRBJ1-5, with 9 bases fitting TRBD1. The germline V gene encodes CDR1 SGHRS and CDR2 YFSETQ. The V segment lost 5 bases and the J segment 4 bases; nucleotides outside the gene matches: 1. The CDR3 extends over 13 amino acids. The CDR3 region has the DNA TGCGCCAGCAGACAGGGGGCGAATCAGCCCCAGCATTTT. This codes for CASRQGANQPQHF.

This clone was seen only a few times. The genes are TRBV19 and TRBJ1-4, with 9 bases lining up with TRBD1. CDR1 is LNHDA, CDR2 SQIVND, per germline (reference sequence). V shed 5 bases, J shed 3 bases, and the junction held 7 bases outside the gene matches. The CDR3 is 16 amino acids. The DNA for the CDR3 is TGTGCCAGTAGTGTTCCCGGACAGGGGCCTAATGAAAAACTGTTTTTT. Protein product: CASSVPGQGPNEKLFF.

The chain carries TRBV29-1 and TRBJ1-2, with D possibly matching TRBD1 (5 bases). The CDR3 extends over 12 amino acids. V was cut by 6 bases and J by 4 bases, with 12 bases left in between. Looked up from germline, CDR1 is SQVTM and CDR2 is ANQGSEA. CDR3 DNA sequence: TGCAGCGTAAAGAGGGGAGGCTATGGCTACACCTTC. This translates into CSVKRGGYGYTF.

This rearrangement joins TRBV28 to TRBJ1-2; TRBD1 aligns across 7 bases. The CDR3 loop spans 15 amino acids. Germline V gene data show CDR1 as MDHEN and CDR2 as SYDVKM. V lost 6 bases to trimming and J lost 2 bases; unmatched junction nucleotides: 9. CDR3 amino acids: CASSSTGLPNYGYTF. CDR3 nucleotides: TGTGCCAGCAGCTCGACAGGGCTCCCAAACTATGGCTACACCTTC.

CDR3 DNA sequence: TGTGCCAGCAGCTCGCTAGCGGGAGTATTTGATACGCAGTATTTT. Translated, it gives CASSSLAGVFDTQYF. The V and J genes are TRBV7-2 and TRBJ2-3; TRBD2 matches at 10 bases. The CDR3 runs to 15 residues. Germline V gene data show CDR1 as SGHTA and CDR2 as FQGNSA. Unmatched junction bases numbered 7, after V lost 4 bases and J lost 6 bases.

V usage is TRBV2 and J usage is TRBJ2-1, with D possibly being TRBD1 (6 bases). This CDR3 has 12 residues. CDR1 and CDR2 from the germline V gene are SNHLY and FYNNEI. With 6 bases removed from V and 5 bases from J, the gap between germline ends came to 8 bases. The CDR3 spells CASRRQDNEQFF. CDR3 nucleotide sequence: TGTGCCAGCAGGAGACAGGACAATGAGCAGTTCTTC.

The rearrangement uses TRBV5-6 and TRBJ1-2; no reliable D call. The germline CDR1 and CDR2 sequences are SGHDT and YYEEEE. This CDR3 spans 15 amino acids. V was trimmed by 0 bases and J by 4 bases, leaving 13 bases between them. The CDR3: CASSLGAGGPYGYTF. The DNA for the CDR3 is TGTGCCAGCAGCTTGGGAGCGGGCGGACCCTATGGCTACACCTTC. Supplemented by reference TRBV5-6 and TRBJ1-2, the full variable domain reads DAGVTQSPTHLIKTRGQQVTLRCSPKSGHDTVSWYQQALGQGPQFIFQYYEEEERQRGNFPDRFSGHQFPNYSSELNVNALLLGDSALYLCASSLGAGGPYGYTFGSGTRLTVV.

This chain links TRBV4-2 with TRBJ2-5, with a weak D call TRBD2 (6 bases). The length of the CDR3 is 16 residues. Germline V CDR1 and CDR2: LGHNA, YNFKEQ. Trimming took off 0 bases at V and 2 bases at J, with 13 bases between the two ends. The CDR3 reads CASSQERSGRQETQYF. The CDR3 DNA sequence: TGTGCCAGCAGCCAAGAAAGGAGCGGGCGACAAGAGACCCAGTACTTC.